The clone carrying this T cell receptor (beta chain) was detected ten times or more. This CDR3 is 14 amino acids long. Trimming removed 2 bases from V and 6 bases from J, with 12 bases in between. Germline CDR1 is MNHEY and CDR2 is SVGEGT. The source of the sample is a study of neurological immune-mediated disorders. TCRdb re-analysed the 5' RACE reads in MiXCR, keeping a single row per CDR3 protein. The sample yields around 130,000 distinct CDR3 sequences, 3.2% seen once. The TCR was taken from a woman aged 25 to 39 with multiple sclerosis. Sequenced: PBMCs. The J gene is TRBJ2-3, the V gene TRBV6-2 or TRBV6-3; D remains ambiguous. This chain's CDR3 is CASSYERAADTQYF. CDR3 coding DNA: TGTGCCAGCAGTTACGAACGGGCAGCGGATACGCAGTATTTT.